This is a list of T cell receptor beta chains from one sample in a study of blood T cell repertoires in COVID-19. Produced via immunoSEQ multiplex PCR; TCRdb's table is partial and in-frame only. The sample shows roughly 150,000 clones, about 80% of them seen only once. The sample taken for sequencing was PBMCs or T cells enriched from blood (not recorded which). All receptors derive from an older woman who had recovered from COVID-19. CDR3s include the opening cysteine and the closing phenylalanine or tryptophan. A D gene is named only where the DNA matches it firmly. Some rows have no size entry. The others give once, few or many, or a class for an expanded clone.

V gene: TRBV13
J gene: TRBJ2-7
clone size: once
D gene: TRBD2
CDR3 DNA: TGTGCCAGCAGCTGGGGACTAGGAACCTACGAGCAGTACTTC
CDR3 protein: CASSWGLGTYEQYF

V gene: TRBV29-1
J gene: TRBJ2-7
clone size: -
D gene: TRBD1
CDR3 DNA: TGCAGCGTTGAACACGGGACAGCCGAGCAGTACTTC
CDR3 protein: CSVEHGTAEQYF

V gene: TRBV10-1
J gene: TRBJ1-3
clone size: -
D gene: -
CDR3 DNA: TGCGCCAGCAGTGAGTACCACAGAGCCGGAAACACCATATATTTT
CDR3 protein: CASSEYHRAGNTIYF

V gene: TRBV6-4
J gene: TRBJ2-3
clone size: few
D gene: TRBD2
CDR3 DNA: TGTGCCAGCAGGGCACTAGCGGGGGGTACAGATACGCAGTATTTT
CDR3 protein: CASRALAGGTDTQYF

V gene: TRBV27
J gene: TRBJ1-3
clone size: -
D gene: TRBD1
CDR3 DNA: TGTGCCAGCAGTTTGACAGGGAGCTCTGGAAACACCATATATTTT
CDR3 protein: CASSLTGSSGNTIYF

V gene: TRBV5-8
J gene: TRBJ1-1
clone size: -
D gene: -
CDR3 DNA: TGTGCCAGCAGCTTGTTAGGGGGTTCCACTGAAGCTTTCTTT
CDR3 protein: CASSLLGGSTEAFF

V gene: TRBV12-3/TRBV12-4
J gene: TRBJ1-1
clone size: once
D gene: -
CDR3 DNA: TGTGCCAGCAGTCAGGGCACTGAAGCTTTCTTT
CDR3 protein: CASSQGTEAFF

V gene: TRBV13
J gene: TRBJ1-1
clone size: -
D gene: -
CDR3 DNA: TGTGCCAGCAGCTTATCTTCCCCACAATTGGAAGCTTTCTTT
CDR3 protein: CASSLSSPQLEAFF

V gene: TRBV14
J gene: TRBJ1-4
clone size: -
D gene: -
CDR3 DNA: TGTGCCAGCAGCCAAGTGTCAGGGCTGAATGAAAAACTGTTTTTT
CDR3 protein: CASSQVSGLNEKLFF

V gene: TRBV30
J gene: TRBJ1-2
clone size: -
D gene: TRBD1
CDR3 DNA: TGTGCCTGGAGTACAGACACAGGGGACTATGGCTACACCTTC
CDR3 protein: CAWSTDTGDYGYTF

V gene: TRBV5-4
J gene: TRBJ1-6
clone size: -
D gene: TRBD1
CDR3 DNA: TGTGCCAGCAGCTGGGACAGGGGGCAATCACCCCTCCACTTT
CDR3 protein: CASSWDRGQSPLHF

V gene: TRBV9
J gene: TRBJ2-7
clone size: -
D gene: -
CDR3 DNA: TGTGCCAGCAGCGCATCAGGTATCAGCTCCTACGAGCAGTACTTC
CDR3 protein: CASSASGISSYEQYF

V gene: TRBV6-5
J gene: TRBJ1-2
clone size: -
D gene: -
CDR3 DNA: TGTGCCAGCAGTTACGGTATCGGGGTTTACTATGGCTACACCTTC
CDR3 protein: CASSYGIGVYYGYTF

V gene: TRBV9
J gene: TRBJ2-2
clone size: once
D gene: -
CDR3 DNA: TGTGCCAGCAGCGTGGACTTGATCTCAAGCTCCGGGGAGCTGTTTTTT
CDR3 protein: CASSVDLISSSGELFF

V gene: TRBV6-5
J gene: TRBJ2-3
clone size: -
D gene: -
CDR3 DNA: TGTGCCAGCAGTTACTCGGGGACACGGGGCACAGATACGCAGTATTTT
CDR3 protein: CASSYSGTRGTDTQYF

V gene: TRBV29-1
J gene: TRBJ1-2
clone size: -
D gene: -
CDR3 DNA: TGCAGCGGGCGCGAGGGGCAAGGCTACACCTTC
CDR3 protein: CSGREGQGYTF

V gene: TRBV21-1
J gene: TRBJ1-3
clone size: -
D gene: -
CDR3 DNA: TGTGCCAGCAGCCTAAACAGGCTAGTCACTGGAAACACCATATATTTT
CDR3 protein: CASSLNRLVTGNTIYF

V gene: TRBV2
J gene: TRBJ1-1
clone size: -
D gene: -
CDR3 DNA: TGTGCCAGCAGGACCCGGACAGCAAACACTGAAGCTTTCTTT
CDR3 protein: CASRTRTANTEAFF

V gene: TRBV10-1
J gene: TRBJ2-7
clone size: -
D gene: TRBD1
CDR3 DNA: TGCGCCAGCAGTGAATACAGGGGTATTTCCTACGAGCAGTACTTC
CDR3 protein: CASSEYRGISYEQYF

V gene: TRBV5-4
J gene: TRBJ2-7
clone size: few
D gene: -
CDR3 DNA: TGTGCCAGCAGCTTGGCTGCGGGCTCCTACGAGCAGTACTTC
CDR3 protein: CASSLAAGSYEQYF

V gene: TRBV12-3/TRBV12-4
J gene: TRBJ1-4
clone size: -
D gene: -
CDR3 DNA: TGTGCCAGCAGCCGGGAGAATGAAAAACTGTTTTTT
CDR3 protein: CASSRENEKLFF

V gene: TRBV5-1
J gene: TRBJ1-3
clone size: few
D gene: -
CDR3 DNA: TGCGCCAGCAGCTTGGCGTGGGGGGACCTCGGAAACACCATATATTTT
CDR3 protein: CASSLAWGDLGNTIYF

V gene: TRBV29-1
J gene: TRBJ2-5
clone size: -
D gene: TRBD2
CDR3 DNA: TGCAGCGTTAGGTTTGCGACTAGCGGGGTGAAGACCCAGTACTTC
CDR3 protein: CSVRFATSGVKTQYF

V gene: TRBV9
J gene: TRBJ2-7
clone size: -
D gene: -
CDR3 DNA: TGTGCCAGCAGCGTAGATCTCCCCGGCAGGGGTGGCTACGAGCAGTACTTC
CDR3 protein: CASSVDLPGRGGYEQYF